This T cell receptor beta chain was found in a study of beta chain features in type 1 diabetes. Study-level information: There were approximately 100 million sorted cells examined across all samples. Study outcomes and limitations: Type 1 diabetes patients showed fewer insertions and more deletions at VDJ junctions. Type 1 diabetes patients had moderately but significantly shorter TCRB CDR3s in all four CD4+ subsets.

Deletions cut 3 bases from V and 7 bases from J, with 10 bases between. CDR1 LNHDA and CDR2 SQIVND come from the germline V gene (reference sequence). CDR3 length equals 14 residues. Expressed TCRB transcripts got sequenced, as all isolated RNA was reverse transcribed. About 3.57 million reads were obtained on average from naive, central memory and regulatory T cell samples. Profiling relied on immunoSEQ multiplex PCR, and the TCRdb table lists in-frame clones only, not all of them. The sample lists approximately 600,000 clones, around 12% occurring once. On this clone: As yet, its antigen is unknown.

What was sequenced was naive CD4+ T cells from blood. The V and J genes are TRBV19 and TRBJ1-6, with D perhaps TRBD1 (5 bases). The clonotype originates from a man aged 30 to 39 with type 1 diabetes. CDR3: CASSIDRHNSPLHF. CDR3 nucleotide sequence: TGTGCCAGTAGTATTGACAGACACAATTCACCCCTCCACTTT.